The 30 T cell receptor beta chains below were found in one sample sequenced in a study of blood T cells in healthy people across ages. PCR was performed a second time for about 7 to 12 cycles using a sample-barcoded 5' primer and a J-beta primer mix. TCRdb re-analysed the 5' RACE reads in MiXCR, keeping a single row per CDR3 protein. The sample includes about 970,000 distinct CDR3 sequences, about 51% seen only once; the top ten take roughly a fifth. The sample comprised blood. The receptors shown here come from an older woman in good health.

The chain uses TRBV4-1 and TRBJ1-1; tentative D call: TRBD1 (6 bases). Germline CDR1 MGHRA, CDR2 YSYEKL. Trimming removed 4 bases at V and 1 base at J, with 10 bases between. The CDR3 has 14 amino acids. DNA for the CDR3: TGCGCCAGCAGCCGACAGGTCGGGAACACTGAAGCTTTCTTT. It is translated as CASSRQVGNTEAFF.

This chain uses TRBV29-1 with TRBJ2-2; 11 nucleotides align to TRBD2. CDR3 length equals 15 residues. Per the germline V gene, CDR1 is SQVTM and CDR2 is ANQGSEA. The J segment lost 1 base and the V segment lost 4 bases, leaving 2 bases of the junction unmatched. The CDR3 sequence is CSVVSGRVNTGELFF. CDR3 DNA sequence: TGCAGCGTTGTTAGCGGGAGGGTGAACACCGGGGAGCTGTTTTTT.

The V and J genes are TRBV7-6 and TRBJ2-1, with TRBD2 identical over 11 bases. The CDR3 loop spans 15 amino acids. Per the germline V gene, CDR1 is SGHVS and CDR2 is FNYEAQ. V shed 3 bases, J shed 8 bases, and the junction held 6 bases outside the gene matches. CDR3 in DNA: TGTGCCAGCAGCTTTGTAGCGGGAGGGATCTATGAGCAGTTCTTC. Translation gives CASSFVAGGIYEQFF.

This clonotype came up a few times. J is TRBJ2-5 and V is TRBV20-1; 7 positions match TRBD1. The end of the DNA fits TRBJ2-7 better, so the J call may be wrong. Germline lookup yields CDR1 DFQATT and CDR2 SNEGSKA (reference sequence). The CDR3 length is 12 residues. Here the CDR3 reads CSAPGQHYEQYF. DNA of the CDR3: TGCAGTGCCCCGGGACAGCATTACGAGCAGTACTTC.

The chain combines TRBV7-2 with TRBJ2-3, with 9 bases aligning to TRBD2. This CDR3 is built from 16 residues. With 0 bases clipped from V and 3 bases from J, the junction kept 4 bases outside the gene matches. Germline V gene lookup returns CDR1 SGHTA and CDR2 FQGNSA. The CDR3 DNA follows: TGTGCCAGCAGCTTAGCCGGGACTAGCCCAACAGATACGCAGTATTTT. Protein product: CASSLAGTSPTDTQYF.

Only a few counts were recorded for this clonotype. V is TRBV20-1 and J is TRBJ2-3, with D perhaps TRBD1 or TRBD2 (5 bases each). CDR3 length: 12 residues. V was pared by 7 bases and J by 3 bases, with 11 bases between. Per germline, CDR1 DFQATT and CDR2 SNEGSKA (reference sequence). The CDR3 reads CSVTRETDTQYF. The CDR3, as DNA: TGCAGTGTTACCAGGGAGACAGATACGCAGTATTTT.

This clonotype was found once. V usage is TRBV2 and J usage is TRBJ2-1; the match to TRBD2 covers 7 bases. CDR3 length: 15 residues. Germline V CDR1 and CDR2: SNHLY, FYNNEI. After removal of 4 bases from V and 2 bases from J, the junction contained 5 bases not matched to a gene. CDR3 coding DNA: TGTGCCAGCAGTGCTCCTAGCGGAACCTACAATGAGCAGTTCTTC. Translating gives CASSAPSGTYNEQFF.

This clonotype was seen just once. An end of the junction differs from the germline gene, which may be a read error. Here the CDR3 DNA reads TGTGGCAGCAGCTTCGGACAGGGGGGAGAGGGCTACACCTTC. This codes for CGSSFGQGGEGYTF. The V call is TRBV7-9, the J call TRBJ1-2; 10 bases map to TRBD1. The CDR3 totals 14 residues. The germline gives CDR1 SEHNR, CDR2 FQNEAQ (reference sequence).

The V call is TRBV6-5, the J call TRBJ2-7, with D hard to call. Germline CDR1 reads MNHEY; CDR2 reads SVGAGI. The CDR3 spans 14 residues. Trimming removed 4 bases at V and 6 bases at J, with 16 bases between. The CDR3 DNA reads as TGTGCCAGCAGTTCAAACCCTGGAGTTACCGAGCAGTACTTC. Amino acids: CASSSNPGVTEQYF.

V is TRBV24-1 and J is TRBJ1-2; D is unresolved. This CDR3 contains 13 residues. V dropped 6 bases and J dropped 5 bases, with 12 bases sitting between them. Germline V gives CDR1 KGHDR, CDR2 SFDVKD. The CDR3, as DNA: TGTGCCACCAGTAGGACCCCGGGTTATGGCTACACCTTC. It is translated as CATSRTPGYGYTF.

The rearrangement links TRBV20-1 to TRBJ2-7; 8 bases fit TRBD2. Looked up from germline, CDR1 is DFQATT and CDR2 is SNEGSKA (reference sequence). J was trimmed by 6 bases and V by 5 bases; bases with no gene match: 9. The CDR3 extends over 13 amino acids. As DNA, the CDR3 is TGCAGTGCTGCAGCCAGCGGGAGATTCGAGCAGTACTTC. It yields the protein CSAAASGRFEQYF.

This chain connects TRBV7-2 to TRBJ2-7, with TRBD2 as a possible D gene (5 bases). The germline V gene encodes CDR1 SGHTA and CDR2 FQGNSA. Trimming took 1 base from V and 1 from J, leaving 17 bases between them. The CDR3 is 17 amino acids. DNA of the CDR3: TGTGCCAGCAGCTTAGTTTTGGGCGGGTCCAGATCCTACGAGCAGTACTTC. Protein product: CASSLVLGGSRSYEQYF.

J is TRBJ2-7 and V is TRBV28, with 11 bases identical to TRBD2. This CDR3 has 18 residues. The V gene's germline CDR1 is MDHEN and CDR2 SYDVKM. J gave up 1 base and V 3 bases, and 11 bases lay outside the gene matches. As DNA, the CDR3 is TGTGCCAGCAGTTTCCGGGCTAGCGGGAGGTTCCTATCCTACGAGCAGTACTTC. It translates to CASSFRASGRFLSYEQYF.

The rearrangement uses TRBV19 and TRBJ1-6; TRBD1 might be the D (5 bases). With 7 bases removed from V and 15 bases from J, the gap between germline ends came to 25 bases. Germline CDR1 LNHDA, CDR2 SQIVND (reference sequence). The CDR3 length is 15 residues. CDR3 DNA: TGTGCCAGTAATAGGGGAAGGGCCTCCGGAGCACTCCTCCACTTT. Amino acid sequence: CASNRGRASGALLHF.

The chain's CDR3 is CASSSQGTLETQYF. In DNA form, the CDR3 reads TGTGCCAGCAGCTCACAGGGGACGTTGGAGACCCAGTACTTC. The gene calls are TRBV7-2 and TRBJ2-5, with 7 nucleotides matching TRBD1. Trimming at V came to 4 bases and at J to 5 bases, leaving 7 bases not matched to a gene. The CDR3 spans 14 residues. CDR1 and CDR2 from the germline V gene are SGHTA and FQGNSA.

This chain uses TRBV6-5 with TRBJ1-2; 8 bases map to TRBD1. The J segment lost 4 bases and the V segment lost 6 bases, leaving 7 bases of the junction unmatched. The CDR3 is made up of 14 amino acids. The germline V gene has CDR1 MNHEY and CDR2 SVGAGI. The CDR3 sequence: CASREDRGIYGYTF. In DNA form, the CDR3 reads TGTGCCAGCAGAGAAGACAGGGGAATCTATGGCTACACCTTC.

A single count supports this clonotype. The chain combines TRBV12-3 or TRBV12-4 with TRBJ1-1; D gene unclear. Trimming took off 7 bases at V and 5 bases at J, with 14 bases between the two ends. This CDR3 comprises 13 residues. The CDR3 here is CASKGLGGTEAFF. The CDR3 DNA follows: TGTGCCAGCAAGGGCCTTGGTGGTACTGAAGCTTTCTTT.

The rearrangement links TRBV5-1 to TRBJ2-3, with 8 bases lining up with TRBD2. With 2 bases clipped from V and 4 bases from J, the junction kept 6 bases outside the gene matches. Germline CDR1 and CDR2: SGHRS and YFSETQ. CDR3 size: 15 residues. The CDR3 loop is CASSFGGRSADTQYF. CDR3 coding DNA: TGCGCCAGCAGCTTCGGCGGGAGGAGTGCAGATACGCAGTATTTT.

The chain has TRBV11-2 and TRBJ2-7; 7 bases agree with TRBD1. The V and J ends lost 5 bases and 6 bases, in that order; junction bases with no gene match: 10. This CDR3 region has 14 residues. Germline V gives CDR1 SGHAT, CDR2 FQNNGV. The CDR3 bases are TGTGCCAGCAGCGTAGGGCTGACAGGGCTCGAGCAGTACTTC. Translating gives CASSVGLTGLEQYF.

This clonotype was recorded at least ten times. The chain joins TRBV4-2 to TRBJ1-5; D uncertain. Per the germline V gene, CDR1 is LGHNA and CDR2 is YNFKEQ. This CDR3 region has 13 residues. With 0 bases removed from V and 7 bases from J, the gap between germline ends came to 7 bases. CDR3 DNA: TGTGCCAGCAGCCAAGATCTATTACAGCCCCAGCATTTT. Its protein product is CASSQDLLQPQHF.

The V gene is TRBV28, the J gene TRBJ2-5; D is unclear. V was clipped by 6 bases and J by 3 bases, with 11 bases between them. This CDR3 comprises 13 residues. Germline V gives CDR1 MDHEN, CDR2 SYDVKM. CDR3 sequence: CASRPDQEETQYF. In nucleotides, the CDR3 is TGTGCCAGCAGACCCGACCAGGAAGAGACCCAGTACTTC.

This clonotype showed up just a few times. The chain has TRBV7-3 and TRBJ2-3; D may be TRBD1 (6 bases). The germline V gene encodes CDR1 SGHTA and CDR2 FQGTGA. Trimming removed 2 bases from V and 2 bases from J, with 14 bases in between. The CDR3 spans 16 residues. CDR3 sequence (DNA): TGTGCCAGCAGCTTACCGACAGGAGATAACACAGATACGCAGTATTTT. Translated, it gives CASSLPTGDNTDTQYF.

V and J are TRBV5-6 and TRBJ2-6; possibly TRBD1 for D (5 bases). Per the germline V gene, CDR1 is SGHDT and CDR2 is YYEEEE. The length of the CDR3 is 17 residues. V gave up 3 bases and J gave up 1 base, with 14 bases separating them. For the CDR3, the DNA is TGTGCCAGCAGCTCGCTCAGGGTTCAGTCTGGGGCCAACGTCCTGACTTTC. Residues: CASSSLRVQSGANVLTF.

Ten or more counts support this clonotype. This sequence joins TRBV4-1 and TRBJ2-3, with 10 bases fitting TRBD2. With V trimmed by 0 bases and J by 8 bases, 8 bases remained unmatched. The CDR3 has 16 residues. Germline CDR1 reads MGHRA; CDR2 reads YSYEKL. The CDR3 loop is CASSQDLAGDRRTQYF. The CDR3 DNA reads TGCGCCAGCAGCCAAGATCTAGCGGGAGATCGGCGTACGCAGTATTTT.

The chain links TRBV20-1 to TRBJ2-4; 7 bases map to TRBD1. Germline V gene sequence: CDR1 DFQATT, CDR2 SNEGSKA (reference sequence). The CDR3 is 12 residues long. The CDR3 region is CRVSGTVNIQYF. CDR3 DNA sequence: TGCAGAGTTTCCGGGACAGTAAACATTCAGTACTTC.

The rearrangement joins TRBV10-2 to TRBJ2-6, with a possible D match to TRBD1 (5 bases). V was clipped by 3 bases and J by 1 base, with 16 bases between them. CDR1 and CDR2 (germline): WSHSY, SAAADI. The CDR3 is 18 residues long. CDR3 DNA: TGCGCCAGCAGTGACCCTGTTAGGGGCGGTTCTGGGGCCAACGTCCTGACTTTC. This translates into CASSDPVRGGSGANVLTF.

The chain employs TRBV9 and TRBJ2-3; tentatively, D is TRBD2 (5 bases). The germline gives CDR1 SGDLS, CDR2 YYNGEE. The CDR3 totals 16 residues. Between the trimmed V and J ends, which lost 3 bases and 3 bases, there was a span of 17 bases. The CDR3 sequence is CASSALMGVSTDTQYF. CDR3 DNA: TGTGCCAGCAGCGCCCTTATGGGAGTCTCTACAGATACGCAGTATTTT.

This clonotype was detected once. The rearrangement joins TRBV30 to TRBJ1-6; D is uncertain. The V gene's germline CDR1 is GTSNPN and CDR2 SVGIG (reference sequence). CDR3 length: 13 amino acids. Trimming took 0 bases from V and 14 from J, leaving 14 bases between them. The CDR3, as DNA: TGTGCCTGGAGTGTCGAGAGTTTTTCGACCCTCCACTTT. The encoded protein is CAWSVESFSTLHF.

This clonotype was counted a few times. This chain links TRBV5-1 with TRBJ2-1; TRBD2 might be the D (6 bases). With 4 bases removed from V and 6 bases from J, the gap between germline ends came to 14 bases. Germline CDR1 and CDR2: SGHRS and YFSETQ. The CDR3 loop spans 14 amino acids. CDR3: CASSLSSGSNEQFF. Written as DNA, the CDR3 is TGCGCCAGCAGCCTATCAAGCGGGTCCAATGAGCAGTTCTTC.

The CDR3 loop is CSVEYGIRYNEQYF. CDR3 in DNA: TGCAGCGTTGAGTACGGGATAAGGTACAATGAGCAGTACTTC. This sequence joins TRBV29-1 and TRBJ2-1; D possibly corresponds to TRBD2 (5 bases). The end of the DNA aligns better with TRBJ2-7, so the J call may be wrong. Germline assignment: CDR1 SQVTM and CDR2 ANQGSEA. The CDR3 is 14 amino acids.